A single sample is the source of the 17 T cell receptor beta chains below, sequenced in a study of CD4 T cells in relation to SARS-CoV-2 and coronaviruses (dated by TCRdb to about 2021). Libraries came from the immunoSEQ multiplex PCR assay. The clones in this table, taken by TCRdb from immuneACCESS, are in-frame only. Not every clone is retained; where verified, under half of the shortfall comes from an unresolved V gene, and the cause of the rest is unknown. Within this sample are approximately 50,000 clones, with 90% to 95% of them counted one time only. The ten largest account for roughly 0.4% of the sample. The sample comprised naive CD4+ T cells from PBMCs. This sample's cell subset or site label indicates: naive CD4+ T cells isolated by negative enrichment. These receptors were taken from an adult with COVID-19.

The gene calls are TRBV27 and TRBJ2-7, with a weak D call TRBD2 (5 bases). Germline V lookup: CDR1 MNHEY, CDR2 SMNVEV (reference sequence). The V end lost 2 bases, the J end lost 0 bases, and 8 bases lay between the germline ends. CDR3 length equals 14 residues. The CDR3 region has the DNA TGTGCCAGCAGTTTAGGCGGGCCCTCCTACGAGCAGTACTTC. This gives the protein CASSLGGPSYEQYF.

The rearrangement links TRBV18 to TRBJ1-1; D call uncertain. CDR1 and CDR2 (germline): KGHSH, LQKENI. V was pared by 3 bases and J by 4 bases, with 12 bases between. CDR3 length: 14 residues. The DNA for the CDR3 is TGTGCCAGCTCACCGGCTCGACGATTCACTGAAGCTTTCTTT. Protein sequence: CASSPARRFTEAFF.

CDR3 region: CASSSAGGSYEQYF. DNA for the CDR3: TGCGCCAGCAGCTCAGCGGGAGGCTCCTACGAGCAGTACTTC. The chain couples TRBV5-1 to TRBJ2-7, with 9 bases lining up with TRBD2. The CDR3 contains 14 residues. Germline V gene data show CDR1 as SGHRS and CDR2 as YFSETQ. After removal of 3 bases from V and 0 bases from J, the junction contained 1 base not matched to a gene.

Here the CDR3 reads CASSLAAPHGYTF. For the CDR3, the DNA is TGTGCCAGCAGTTTGGCGGCGCCTCATGGCTACACCTTC. The gene calls are TRBV28 and TRBJ1-2; D is unclear. Trimming cost V 3 bases and J 6 bases, with 11 bases left between them. The germline gives CDR1 MDHEN, CDR2 SYDVKM. The CDR3 has 13 amino acids.

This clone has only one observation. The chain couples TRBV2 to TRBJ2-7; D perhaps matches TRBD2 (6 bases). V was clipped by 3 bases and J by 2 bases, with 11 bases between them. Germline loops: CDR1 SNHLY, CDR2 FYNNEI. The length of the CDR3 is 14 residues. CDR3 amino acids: CASSEGRRAYEQYF. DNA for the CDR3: TGTGCCAGCAGTGAGGGGAGGAGAGCCTACGAGCAGTACTTC. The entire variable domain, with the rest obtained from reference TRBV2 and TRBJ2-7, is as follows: EPEVTQTPSHQVTQMGQEVILRCVPISNHLYFYWYRQILGQKVEFLVSFYNNEISEKSEIFDDQFSVERPDGSNFTLKIRSTKLEDSAMYFCASSEGRRAYEQYFGPGTRLTVT.

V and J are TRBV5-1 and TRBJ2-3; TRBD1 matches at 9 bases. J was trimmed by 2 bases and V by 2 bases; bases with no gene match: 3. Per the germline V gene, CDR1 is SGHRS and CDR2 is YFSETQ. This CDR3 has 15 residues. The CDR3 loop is CASSLQGAHTDTQYF. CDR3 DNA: TGCGCCAGCAGCTTACAGGGGGCCCACACAGATACGCAGTATTTT.

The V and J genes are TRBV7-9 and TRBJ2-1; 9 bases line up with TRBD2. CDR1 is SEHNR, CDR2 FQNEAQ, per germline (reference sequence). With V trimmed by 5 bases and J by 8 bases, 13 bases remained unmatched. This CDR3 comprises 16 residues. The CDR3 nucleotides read TGTGCCAGCAGCCCGGGACTAGCCATACCGGGGGATGAGCAGTTCTTC. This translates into CASSPGLAIPGDEQFF.

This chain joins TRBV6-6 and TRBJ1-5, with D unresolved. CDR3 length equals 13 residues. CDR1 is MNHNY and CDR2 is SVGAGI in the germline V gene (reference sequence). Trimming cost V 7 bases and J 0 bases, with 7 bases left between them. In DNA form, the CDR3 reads TGTGCCAGCACCCCCAATAGCAATCAGCCCCAGCATTTT. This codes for CASTPNSNQPQHF.

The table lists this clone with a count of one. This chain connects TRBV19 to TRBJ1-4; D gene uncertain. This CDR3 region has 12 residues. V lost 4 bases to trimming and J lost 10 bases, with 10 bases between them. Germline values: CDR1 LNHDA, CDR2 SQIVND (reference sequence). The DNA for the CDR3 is TGTGCCAGTAGTAGTCAGTCGGGAAAACTGTTTTTT. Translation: CASSSQSGKLFF.

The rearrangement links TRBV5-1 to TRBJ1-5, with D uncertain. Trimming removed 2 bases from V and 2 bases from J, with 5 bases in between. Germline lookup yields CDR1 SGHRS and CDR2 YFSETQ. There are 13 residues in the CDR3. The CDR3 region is CASSFRGNQPQHF. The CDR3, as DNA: TGCGCCAGCAGCTTTCGCGGCAATCAGCCCCAGCATTTT.

The CDR3 spells CASSLGSGGTYEQYF. DNA of the CDR3: TGTGCCAGCAGCTTGGGATCGGGAGGGACCTACGAGCAGTACTTC. This chain links TRBV7-9 with TRBJ2-7; 8 nucleotides agree with TRBD2. Germline lookup yields CDR1 SEHNR and CDR2 FQNEAQ (reference sequence). V lost 3 bases, J lost 2 bases, and 6 bases stayed unmatched. CDR3 size: 15 residues.

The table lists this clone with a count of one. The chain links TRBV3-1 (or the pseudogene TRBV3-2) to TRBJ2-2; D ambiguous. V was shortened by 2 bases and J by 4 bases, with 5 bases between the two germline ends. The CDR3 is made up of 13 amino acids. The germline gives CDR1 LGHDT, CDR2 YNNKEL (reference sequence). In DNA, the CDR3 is TGTGCCAGCAGCCAACGTGGCACCGGGGAGCTGTTTTTT. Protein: CASSQRGTGELFF.

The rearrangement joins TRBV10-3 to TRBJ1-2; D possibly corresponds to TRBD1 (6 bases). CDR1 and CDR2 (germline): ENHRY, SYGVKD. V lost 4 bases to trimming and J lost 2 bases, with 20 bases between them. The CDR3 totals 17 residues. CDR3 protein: CAISGLDPTRGNYGYTF. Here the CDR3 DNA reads TGTGCCATCAGTGGTTTGGACCCAACCAGGGGCAACTATGGCTACACCTTC.

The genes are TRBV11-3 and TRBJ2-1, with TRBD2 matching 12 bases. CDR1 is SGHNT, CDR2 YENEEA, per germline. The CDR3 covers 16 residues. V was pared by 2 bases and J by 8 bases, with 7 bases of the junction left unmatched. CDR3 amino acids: CASSLKLAGGPDEQFF. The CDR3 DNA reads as TGTGCCAGCAGCTTAAAGCTAGCGGGAGGGCCTGATGAGCAGTTCTTC. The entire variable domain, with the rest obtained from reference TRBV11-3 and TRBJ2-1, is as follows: EAGVVQSPRYKIIEKKQPVAFWCNPISGHNTLYWYLQNLGQGPELLIRYENEEAVDDSQLPKDRFSAERLKGVDSTLKIQPAELGDSAVYLCASSLKLAGGPDEQFFGPGTRLTVL.

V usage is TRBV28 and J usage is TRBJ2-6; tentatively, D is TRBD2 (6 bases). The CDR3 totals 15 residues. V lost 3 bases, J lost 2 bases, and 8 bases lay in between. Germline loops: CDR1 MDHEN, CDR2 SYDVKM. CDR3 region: CASSLGGAGANVLTF. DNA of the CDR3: TGTGCCAGCAGTTTGGGGGGAGCTGGGGCCAACGTCCTGACTTTC.

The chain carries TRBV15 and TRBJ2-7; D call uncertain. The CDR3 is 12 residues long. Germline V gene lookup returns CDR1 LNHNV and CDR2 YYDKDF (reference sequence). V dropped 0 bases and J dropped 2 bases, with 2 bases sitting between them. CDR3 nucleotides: TGTGCCACCAGCAGAGAAACCTACGAGCAGTACTTC. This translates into CATSRETYEQYF. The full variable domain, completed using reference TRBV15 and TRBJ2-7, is DAMVIQNPRYQVTQFGKPVTLSCSQTLNHNVMYWYQQKSSQAPKLLFHYYDKDFNNEADTPDNFQSRRPNTSFCFLDIRSPGLGDTAMYLCATSRETYEQYFGPGTRLTVT.

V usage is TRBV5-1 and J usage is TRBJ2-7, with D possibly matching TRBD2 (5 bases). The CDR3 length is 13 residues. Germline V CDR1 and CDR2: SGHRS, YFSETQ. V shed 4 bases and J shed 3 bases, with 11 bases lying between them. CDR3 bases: TGCGCCAGCAGCGGTAGCGTAAACTACGAGCAGTACTTC. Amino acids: CASSGSVNYEQYF.